This record concerns one TCR beta chain sequence. As processed by the authors: Reference gene primer amplification gave nucleated cell count estimates. Some clones are missing from TCRdb's copy, which holds only in-frame ones; the method was immunoSEQ multiplex PCR. The V and J calls and the clone size are those of that table, but D and trimming were determined from the DNA. The table has a few hundred thousand clones, approximately 83% seen once. The sample belongs to a study of blood T cell repertoires in COVID-19. Study overall: Samples taken during acute and convalescent COVID-19 were collected in the United States, Italy and Spain. In each case, the material was cDNA or gDNA derived from T cells, B-cell-depleted T cells, or PBMCs.

This CDR3 contains 13 residues. V was trimmed by 4 bases and J by 2 bases, leaving 8 bases between them. Germline assignment: CDR1 WNHNN and CDR2 SYGVQD (reference sequence). Material: peripheral blood. This rearrangement joins TRBV10-1 to TRBJ1-2; maybe TRBD1 (5 bases). This TCR derives from a woman aged 25 to 39 who had recovered from COVID-19. CDR3 sequence reads: CASSVRTNYGYTF. CDR3 DNA: TGCGCCAGCAGTGTCCGGACAAACTATGGCTACACCTTC.